The 16 T cell receptor beta chains below all came from one sample that was sequenced in a study of T-cell memory formation after mild COVID-19. Via MiXCR, TCRdb re-called the 5' RACE reads, giving one row per CDR3 protein. The repertoire holds under 600,000 distinct CDR3 sequences, with about 20% as singletons. The sample consisted of PBMCs or a T cell subset sorted from them (not recorded which). These receptors came from an adult woman who had mild COVID-19 (a few samples of this study predate the infection). Cell type and time point are not known.

The V and J genes are TRBV12-3 or TRBV12-4 and TRBJ2-3; D gene ambiguous. V was shortened by 6 bases and J by 2 bases, with 12 bases between the two germline ends. The CDR3 extends over 14 amino acids. This CDR3 reads CASRRTWNTDTQYF. CDR3 coding DNA: TGTGCCAGCAGACGGACGTGGAACACAGATACGCAGTATTTT.

This clonotype showed up just a few times. The chain recombines TRBV5-6 with TRBJ2-7, with a tentative D call TRBD1 (5 bases). This CDR3 is built from 13 residues. CDR1 is SGHDT and CDR2 is YYEEEE in the germline V gene. V was clipped by 0 bases and J by 6 bases, with 10 bases between them. In DNA, the CDR3 is TGTGCCAGCAGCTTGGTCCAGGGCGGCGAGCAGTACTTC. Translating it yields CASSLVQGGEQYF. Variable domain in full (rest from reference TRBV5-6 and TRBJ2-7): DAGVTQSPTHLIKTRGQQVTLRCSPKSGHDTVSWYQQALGQGPQFIFQYYEEEERQRGNFPDRFSGHQFPNYSSELNVNALLLGDSALYLCASSLVQGGEQYFGPGTRLTVT.

The V call is TRBV6-1, the J call TRBJ2-3; possible D gene TRBD2, 7 bases. The CDR3 contains 15 residues. V was cut by 3 bases and J by 1 base, with 11 bases left in between. Germline values: CDR1 MNHNS, CDR2 SASEGT. The CDR3, as DNA: TGTGCCAGCAGTGACTTGGGGGGGCGCACAGATACGCAGTATTTT. Encoded protein: CASSDLGGRTDTQYF.

This clonotype turned up a few times. The rearrangement links TRBV12-3 or TRBV12-4 to TRBJ1-2, with unresolved D. V dropped 3 bases and J dropped 1 base, with 6 bases sitting between them. This CDR3 is built from 13 residues. The DNA for the CDR3 is TGTGCCAGCAGTTTGGCCAATAACTATGGCTACACCTTC. Translation gives CASSLANNYGYTF.

The chain uses TRBV12-3 or TRBV12-4 and TRBJ1-6; 8 bases fit TRBD1. This CDR3 is 17 amino acids long. The junction had 18 bases not matched to a gene; V was cut back by 5 bases and J by 12 bases. DNA for the CDR3: TGTGCCAGCAGTCTGCGGGCTTCGGACAGGGAACCCCTACCCCTCCACTTT. Its protein product is CASSLRASDREPLPLHF.

The chain employs TRBV9 and TRBJ2-5, with 7 bases that match TRBD2. Germline values: CDR1 SGDLS, CDR2 YYNGEE. This CDR3 comprises 15 residues. J lost 2 bases, V lost 0 bases, and 4 bases had no gene match. The CDR3 nucleotides read TGTGCCAGCAGCGTAGATGGGGGGGAACAAGAGACCCAGTACTTC. It yields the protein CASSVDGGEQETQYF.

J is TRBJ2-1 and V is TRBV12-3 or TRBV12-4, with 7 bases lining up with TRBD2. This CDR3 has 14 amino acids. After removal of 2 bases from V and 8 bases from J, the junction contained 6 bases not matched to a gene. CDR3 DNA sequence: TGTGCCAGCAGTTTAAGACTAGCATTCGATGAGCAGTTCTTC. Residues: CASSLRLAFDEQFF.

Only a few counts were recorded for this clonotype. The chain joins TRBV24-1 to TRBJ2-7, with no clear D. The ends were cut back, 1 base at V and 7 bases at J, with 10 bases in the middle. CDR1 and CDR2 from the germline V gene are KGHDR and SFDVKD. CDR3 length equals 13 residues. The CDR3 coding sequence is TGTGCCACCAGTGATTTTCCGGGTCGGGAGCAGTACTTC. Its protein is CATSDFPGREQYF.

This clonotype was counted once. The chain is built from TRBV7-8 and TRBJ2-1, with 13 bases identical to TRBD2. The V segment lost 1 base and the J segment 8 bases; nucleotides outside the gene matches: 5. Per the germline V gene, CDR1 is SGHVS and CDR2 is FQNEAQ. The CDR3 extends over 16 amino acids. The CDR3 protein is CASSLGLAGGVDEQFF. The CDR3 DNA follows: TGTGCCAGCAGCTTAGGACTAGCGGGGGGCGTGGATGAGCAGTTCTTC.

The rearrangement joins TRBV6-2 or TRBV6-3 to TRBJ2-3, with 13 nucleotides matching TRBD2. V shed 5 bases and J 6 bases; nucleotides not matched to a gene: 17. The CDR3 runs to 19 residues. CDR1 MNHEY and CDR2 SVGEGT come from the germline V gene. CDR3 in amino acids: CASSPGTSGEWILLDTQYF. The DNA for the CDR3 is TGTGCCAGCAGTCCTGGGACTAGCGGGGAGTGGATTTTATTGGATACGCAGTATTTT.

The sample holds a few counts of this clonotype. The junction departs from the called germline gene at one end, perhaps through a read error. This chain links TRBV7-7 with TRBJ2-7, with D maybe TRBD2 (6 bases). The CDR3 has 13 amino acids. Germline CDR1 and CDR2: SSHAT and FNYEAQ (reference sequence). DNA for the CDR3: TGTGCTAGCAGCCTCCTCTCGGGAGACGAGCAGTACTTC. It encodes CASSLLSGDEQYF. The whole variable domain, filled in from reference TRBV7-7 and TRBJ2-7, reads GAGVSQSPRYKVTKRGQDVTLRCDPISSHATLYWYQQALGQGPEFLTYFNYEAQPDKSGLPSDRFSAERPEGSISTLTIQRTEQRDSAMYRCASSLLSGDEQYFGPGTRLTVT.

This CDR3 is CASSQGLHNEQFF. The CDR3 coding sequence is TGTGCCAGCAGCCAAGGCCTCCACAATGAGCAGTTCTTC. The chain joins TRBV7-6 to TRBJ2-1; D call uncertain. Germline CDR1 is SGHVS and CDR2 is FNYEAQ. The length of the CDR3 is 13 residues. Trimming left V 5 bases short and J 5 bases short, with 10 bases between.

This clonotype came up a few times. CDR3 region: CASSYGELYNEQFF. Written as DNA, the CDR3 is TGTGCCAGCAGTTACGGAGAGCTATACAATGAGCAGTTCTTC. This chain joins TRBV6-6 and TRBJ2-1; D ambiguous. CDR3 length equals 14 residues. Trimming pared 2 bases from V and 4 bases from J, leaving 9 bases between. Germline CDR1 is MNHNY and CDR2 is SVGAGI (reference sequence).

The gene calls are TRBV9 and TRBJ2-7; possible D gene TRBD2, 6 bases. Germline-derived CDR1 and CDR2 are SGDLS and YYNGEE. The CDR3 contains 16 residues. The V end was cut by 1 base, the J end by 3 bases, with 17 bases between. This chain's CDR3 is CASSVSPSGRSYEQYF. The DNA for the CDR3 is TGTGCCAGCAGCGTATCCCCCAGCGGGCGAAGCTACGAGCAGTACTTC.

This clonotype was found many times. This chain connects TRBV5-1 to TRBJ2-3, with TRBD2 matching over 7 bases. V lost 3 bases, J lost 3 bases, and 4 bases stayed unmatched. CDR1 is SGHRS and CDR2 is YFSETQ in the germline V gene. This CDR3 has 14 residues. The CDR3 spells CASSSGLETDTQYF. Here the CDR3 DNA reads TGCGCCAGCAGCTCCGGACTAGAAACAGATACGCAGTATTTT.

The chain uses TRBV20-1 and TRBJ1-1; 10 positions agree with TRBD1. Germline CDR1 is DFQATT and CDR2 is SNEGSKA (reference sequence). The CDR3 contains 16 residues. Trimming at V came to 0 bases and at J to 0 bases, leaving 4 bases not matched to a gene. CDR3 DNA: TGCAGTGCTAGAGATCGGGGACAGGGGATGAACACTGAAGCTTTCTTT. This codes for CSARDRGQGMNTEAFF.